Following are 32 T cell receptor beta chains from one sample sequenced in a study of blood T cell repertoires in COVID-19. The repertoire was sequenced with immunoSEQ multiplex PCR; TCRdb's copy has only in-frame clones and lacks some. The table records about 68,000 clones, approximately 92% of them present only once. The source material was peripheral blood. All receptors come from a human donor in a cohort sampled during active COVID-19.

The CDR3 region has the DNA TGTGCCAGCAGCTTAGCGTCTGGGACAGGGACAGATACGCAGTATTTT. This codes for CASSLASGTGTDTQYF. The rearrangement joins TRBV7-2 to TRBJ2-3; TRBD1 aligns across 9 bases. Germline CDR1 and CDR2: SGHTA and FQGNSA. This CDR3 contains 16 residues. Trimming removed 0 bases from V and 3 bases from J; junction bases left unmatched: 4. The full variable domain, in which reference TRBV7-2 and TRBJ2-3 provide the parts outside the CDR3, is GAGVSQSPSNKVTEKGKDVELRCDPISGHTALYWYRQSLGQGLEFLIYFQGNSAPDKSGLPSDRFSAERTGGSVSTLTIQRTQQEDSAVYLCASSLASGTGTDTQYFGPGTRLTVL.

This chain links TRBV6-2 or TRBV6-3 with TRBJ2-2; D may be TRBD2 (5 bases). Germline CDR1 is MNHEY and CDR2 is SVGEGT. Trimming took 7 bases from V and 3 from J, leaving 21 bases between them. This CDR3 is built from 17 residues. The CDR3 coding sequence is TGTGCCAGCACCCCAATGATCCTGGTGCGGGACACCGGGGAGCTGTTTTTT. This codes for CASTPMILVRDTGELFF.

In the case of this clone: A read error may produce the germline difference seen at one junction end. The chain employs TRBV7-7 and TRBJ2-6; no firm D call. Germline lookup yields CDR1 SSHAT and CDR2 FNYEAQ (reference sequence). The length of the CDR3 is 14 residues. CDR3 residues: CASSPLPGANVLTF. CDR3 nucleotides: TGTGCTAGCAGCCCCCTTCCTGGGGCCAACGTCCTGACTTTC.

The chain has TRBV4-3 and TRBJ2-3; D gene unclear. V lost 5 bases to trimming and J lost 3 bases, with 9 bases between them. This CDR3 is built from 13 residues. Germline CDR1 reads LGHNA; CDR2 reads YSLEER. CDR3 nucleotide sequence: TGCGCCAGCAGCATAGCCGGGACAGATACGCAGTATTTT. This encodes CASSIAGTDTQYF.

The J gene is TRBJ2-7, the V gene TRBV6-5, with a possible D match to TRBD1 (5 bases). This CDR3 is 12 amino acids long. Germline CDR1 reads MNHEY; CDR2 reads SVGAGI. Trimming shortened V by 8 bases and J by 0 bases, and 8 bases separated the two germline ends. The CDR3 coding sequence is TGTGCCAGCCGACAGTTCTCCTACGAGCAGTACTTC. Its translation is CASRQFSYEQYF.

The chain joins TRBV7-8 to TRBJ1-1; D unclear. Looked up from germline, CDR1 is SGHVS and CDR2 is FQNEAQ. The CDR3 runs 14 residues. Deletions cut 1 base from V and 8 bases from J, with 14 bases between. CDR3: CASSLDFVGVEAFF. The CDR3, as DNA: TGTGCCAGCAGCTTAGACTTTGTAGGAGTCGAAGCTTTCTTT.

CDR3 protein: CASSRTSGGSTQYF. CDR3 DNA: TGTGCCAGCAGTCGGACTAGCGGGGGATCTACGCAGTATTTT. The chain carries TRBV6-2 or TRBV6-3 and TRBJ2-3; 13 bases match TRBD2. V gave up 5 bases and J gave up 8 bases; unmatched junction bases: 4. The CDR3 is made up of 14 amino acids. Germline V lookup: CDR1 MNHEY, CDR2 SVGEGT.

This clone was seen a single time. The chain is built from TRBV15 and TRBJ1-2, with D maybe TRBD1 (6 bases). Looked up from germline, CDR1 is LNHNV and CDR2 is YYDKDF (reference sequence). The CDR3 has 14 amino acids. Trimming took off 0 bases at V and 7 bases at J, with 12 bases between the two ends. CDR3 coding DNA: TGTGCCACCAGCAGAGAGGCCGGGACAAGTGGCTACACCTTC. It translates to CATSREAGTSGYTF.

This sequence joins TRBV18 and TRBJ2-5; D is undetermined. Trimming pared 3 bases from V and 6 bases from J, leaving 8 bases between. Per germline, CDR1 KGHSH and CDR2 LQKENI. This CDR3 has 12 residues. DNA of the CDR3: TGTGCCAGCTCACCTACGGAGCAGACCCAGTACTTC. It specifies CASSPTEQTQYF. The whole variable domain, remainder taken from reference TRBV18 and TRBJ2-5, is NAGVMQNPRHLVRRRGQEARLRCSPMKGHSHVYWYRQLPEEGLKFMVYLQKENIIDESGMPKERFSAEFPKEGPSILRIQQVVRGDSAAYFCASSPTEQTQYFGPGTRLLVL.

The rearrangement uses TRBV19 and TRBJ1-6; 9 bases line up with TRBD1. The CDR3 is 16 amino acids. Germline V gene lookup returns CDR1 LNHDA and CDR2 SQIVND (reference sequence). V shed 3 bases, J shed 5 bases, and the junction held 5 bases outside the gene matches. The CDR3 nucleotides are TGTGCCAGTAGTATCCTACAGGGGGCTAATAATTCACCCCTCCACTTT. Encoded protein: CASSILQGANNSPLHF.

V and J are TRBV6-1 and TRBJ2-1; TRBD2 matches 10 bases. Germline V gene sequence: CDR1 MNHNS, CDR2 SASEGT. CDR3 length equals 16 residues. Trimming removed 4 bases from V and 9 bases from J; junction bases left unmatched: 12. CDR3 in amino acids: CASSGDGQRGGGEQFF. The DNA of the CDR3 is TGTGCCAGCAGTGGGGATGGACAGCGGGGGGGCGGTGAGCAGTTCTTC.

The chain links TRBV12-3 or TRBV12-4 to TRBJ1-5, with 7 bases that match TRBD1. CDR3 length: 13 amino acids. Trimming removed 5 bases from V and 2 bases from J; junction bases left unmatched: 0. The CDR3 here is CASSDRGNQPQHF. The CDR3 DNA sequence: TGTGCCAGCAGTGACAGGGGCAATCAGCCCCAGCATTTT.

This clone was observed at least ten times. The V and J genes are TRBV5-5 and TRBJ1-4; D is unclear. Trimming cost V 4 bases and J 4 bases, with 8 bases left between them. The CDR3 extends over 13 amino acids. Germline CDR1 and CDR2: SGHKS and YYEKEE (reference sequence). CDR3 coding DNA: TGTGCCAGCAGCGCGGATCTTAATGAAAAACTGTTTTTT. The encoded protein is CASSADLNEKLFF.

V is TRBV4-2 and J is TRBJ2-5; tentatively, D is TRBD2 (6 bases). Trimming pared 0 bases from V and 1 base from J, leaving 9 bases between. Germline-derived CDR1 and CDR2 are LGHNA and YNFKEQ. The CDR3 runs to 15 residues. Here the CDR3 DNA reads TGTGCCAGCAGCCAAGAAGGAGCGGGCCAAGAGACCCAGTACTTC. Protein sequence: CASSQEGAGQETQYF.

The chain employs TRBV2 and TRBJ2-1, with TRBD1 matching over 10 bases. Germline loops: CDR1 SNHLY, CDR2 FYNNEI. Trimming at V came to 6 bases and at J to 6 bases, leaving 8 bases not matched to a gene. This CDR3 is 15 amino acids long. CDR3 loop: CASRDRDRGSNEQFF. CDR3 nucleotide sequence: TGTGCCAGCAGAGACCGGGACAGGGGCAGCAATGAGCAGTTCTTC.

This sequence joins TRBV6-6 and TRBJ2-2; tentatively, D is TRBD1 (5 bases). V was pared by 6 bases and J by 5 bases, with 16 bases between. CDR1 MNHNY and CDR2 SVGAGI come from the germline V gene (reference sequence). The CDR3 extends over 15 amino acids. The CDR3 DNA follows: TGTGCCAGCAGATTACTCCAGGGCGGAACCGGGGAGCTGTTTTTT. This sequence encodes CASRLLQGGTGELFF.

The CDR3 is CASSHLAGGNEQFF. For the CDR3, the DNA is TGTGCCAGCAGCCATCTAGCGGGGGGCAATGAGCAGTTCTTC. This chain uses TRBV3-1 (or the pseudogene TRBV3-2) with TRBJ2-1, with 11 bases matching TRBD2. The ends lost 3 bases at V and 6 bases at J; junction bases unmatched: 1. CDR1 and CDR2 from the germline V gene are LGHDT and YNNKEL (reference sequence). This CDR3 region has 14 residues.

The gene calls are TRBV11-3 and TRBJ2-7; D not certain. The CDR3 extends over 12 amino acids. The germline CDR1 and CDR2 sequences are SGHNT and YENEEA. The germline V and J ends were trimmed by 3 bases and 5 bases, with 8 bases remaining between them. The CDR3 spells CASSFGSHEQYF. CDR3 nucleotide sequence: TGTGCCAGCAGCTTCGGGTCCCACGAGCAGTACTTC.

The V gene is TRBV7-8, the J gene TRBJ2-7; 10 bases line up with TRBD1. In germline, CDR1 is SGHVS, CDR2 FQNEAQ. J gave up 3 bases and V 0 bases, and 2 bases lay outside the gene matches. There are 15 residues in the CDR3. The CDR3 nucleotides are TGTGCCAGCAGCTTAGCCGGACAGGGGGGCTACGAGCAGTACTTC. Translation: CASSLAGQGGYEQYF.

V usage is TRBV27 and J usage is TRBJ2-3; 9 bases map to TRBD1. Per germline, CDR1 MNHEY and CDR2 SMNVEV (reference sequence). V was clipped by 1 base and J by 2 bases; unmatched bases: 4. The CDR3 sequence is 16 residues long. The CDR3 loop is CASSLYGTGPTDTQYF. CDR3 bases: TGTGCCAGCAGTTTATACGGGACAGGGCCCACAGATACGCAGTATTTT.

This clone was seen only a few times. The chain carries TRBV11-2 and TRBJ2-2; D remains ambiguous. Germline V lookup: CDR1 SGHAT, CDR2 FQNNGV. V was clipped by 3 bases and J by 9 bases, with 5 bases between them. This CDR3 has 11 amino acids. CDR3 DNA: TGTGCCAGCAGCTTTAGTAGGGAGCTGTTTTTT. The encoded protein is CASSFSRELFF.

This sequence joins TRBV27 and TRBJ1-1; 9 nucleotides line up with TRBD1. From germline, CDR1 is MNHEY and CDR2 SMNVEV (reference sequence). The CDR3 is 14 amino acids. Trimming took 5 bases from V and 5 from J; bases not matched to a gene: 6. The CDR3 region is CASSPRTGVTEAFF. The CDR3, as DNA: TGTGCCAGCAGTCCTCGGACAGGGGTAACTGAAGCTTTCTTT.

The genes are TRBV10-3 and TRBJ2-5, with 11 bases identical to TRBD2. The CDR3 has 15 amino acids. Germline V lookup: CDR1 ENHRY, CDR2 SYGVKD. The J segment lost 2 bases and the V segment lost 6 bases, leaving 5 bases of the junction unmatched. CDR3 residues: CAIRDSGGAQETQYF. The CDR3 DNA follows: TGTGCCATCAGAGATAGCGGGGGGGCTCAAGAGACCCAGTACTTC.

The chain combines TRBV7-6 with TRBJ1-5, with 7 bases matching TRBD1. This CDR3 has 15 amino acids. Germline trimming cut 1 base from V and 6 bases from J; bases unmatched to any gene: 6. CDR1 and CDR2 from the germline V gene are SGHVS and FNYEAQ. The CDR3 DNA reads TGTGCCAGCAGCTTAGATCTAGGGGGCTTTCAGCCCCAGCATTTT. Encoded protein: CASSLDLGGFQPQHF.

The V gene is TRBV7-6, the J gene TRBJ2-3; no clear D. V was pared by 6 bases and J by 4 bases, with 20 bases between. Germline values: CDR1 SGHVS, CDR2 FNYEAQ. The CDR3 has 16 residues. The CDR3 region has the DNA TGTGCCAGCAGAGCGACCACATCCAATGTCCCAGATACGCAGTATTTT. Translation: CASRATTSNVPDTQYF.

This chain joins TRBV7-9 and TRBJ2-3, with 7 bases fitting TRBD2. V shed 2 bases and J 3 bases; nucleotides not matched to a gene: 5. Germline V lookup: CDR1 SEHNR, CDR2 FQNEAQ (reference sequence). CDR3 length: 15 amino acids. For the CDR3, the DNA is TGTGCCAGCAGCTTAAGAATGGGAGGGACAGATACGCAGTATTTT. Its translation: CASSLRMGGTDTQYF.

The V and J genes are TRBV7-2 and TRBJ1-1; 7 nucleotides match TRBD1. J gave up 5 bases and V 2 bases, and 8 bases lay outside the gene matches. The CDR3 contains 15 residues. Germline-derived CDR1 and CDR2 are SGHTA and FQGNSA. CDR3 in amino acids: CASSLSAAGGTEAFF. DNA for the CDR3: TGTGCCAGCAGCTTAAGTGCGGCAGGGGGTACTGAAGCTTTCTTT.

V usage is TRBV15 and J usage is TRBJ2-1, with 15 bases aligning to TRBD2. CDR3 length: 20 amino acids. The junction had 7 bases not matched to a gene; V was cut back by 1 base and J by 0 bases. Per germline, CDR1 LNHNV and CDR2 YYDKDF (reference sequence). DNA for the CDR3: TGTGCCACCAGCAGAGGGCCCGGGACTAGCGGGGGGAGCTCCTACAATGAGCAGTTCTTC. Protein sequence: CATSRGPGTSGGSSYNEQFF.

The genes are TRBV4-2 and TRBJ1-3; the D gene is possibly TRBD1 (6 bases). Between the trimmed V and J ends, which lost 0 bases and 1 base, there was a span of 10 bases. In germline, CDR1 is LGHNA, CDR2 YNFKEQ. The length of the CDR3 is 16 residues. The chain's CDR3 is CASSQEGAESGNTIYF. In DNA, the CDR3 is TGTGCCAGCAGCCAAGAGGGGGCTGAGTCTGGAAACACCATATATTTT.

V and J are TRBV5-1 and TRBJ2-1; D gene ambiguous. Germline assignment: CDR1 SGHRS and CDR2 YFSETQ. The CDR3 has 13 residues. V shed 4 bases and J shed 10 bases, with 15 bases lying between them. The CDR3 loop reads CASSPPQAGEQFF. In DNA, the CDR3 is TGCGCCAGCAGCCCCCCCCAGGCAGGCGAGCAGTTCTTC.

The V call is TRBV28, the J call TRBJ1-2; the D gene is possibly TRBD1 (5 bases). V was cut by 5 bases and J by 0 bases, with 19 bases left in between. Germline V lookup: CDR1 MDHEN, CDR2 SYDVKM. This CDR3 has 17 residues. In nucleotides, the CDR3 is TGTGCCAGCAGTCGTGTGGGGGGTCATGTAACTAACTATGGCTACACCTTC. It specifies CASSRVGGHVTNYGYTF.

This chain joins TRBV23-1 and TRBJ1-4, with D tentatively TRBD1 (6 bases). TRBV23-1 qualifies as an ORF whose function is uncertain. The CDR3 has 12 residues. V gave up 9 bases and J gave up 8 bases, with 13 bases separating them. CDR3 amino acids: CARTGLREKLFF. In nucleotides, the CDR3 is TGCGCCAGAACAGGGCTACGAGAAAAACTGTTTTTT.